This T cell receptor beta chain was captured by sequencing in a study of PD-1 blockade in mismatch repair-deficient tumors. Study overall: Patients had over ten mismatch repair-deficient cancer types and were previously treated and progressing. Study findings and constraints: Tumor-resident clones, often undetectable pretreatment in blood, expanded then contracted after pembrolizumab.

All patients were mismatch repair deficient, assessed by either PCR or immunohistochemistry. TCRs were sequenced from a few patients responding to pembrolizumab. Looked up from germline, CDR1 is SGHTS and CDR2 is YDEGEE. The CDR3 covers 16 residues. V shed 9 bases and J 3 bases; nucleotides not matched to a gene: 16. Sequencing used immunoSEQ multiplex PCR; TCRdb keeps in-frame clones, though not all of them. The sample lists fewer than 100,000 clones; 81% were seen once. Points on this clone: Its target is unknown.

This sample comprised peripheral blood, obtained 12 weeks after starting pembrolizumab. The sequence was obtained from an adult with mismatch repair-deficient cancer. The V call is TRBV5-8, the J call TRBJ2-3, with TRBD2 matching 7 bases. Here the CDR3 DNA reads TGTGCCACCGCCGCGCGGGGGAGGGCTCTGACAGATACGCAGTATTTT. Translated: CATAARGRALTDTQYF. The full variable domain, completed using reference TRBV5-8 and TRBJ2-3, is EAGVTQSPTHLIKTRGQQATLRCSPISGHTSVYWYQQALGLGLQFLLWYDEGEERNRGNFPPRFSGRQFPNYSSELNVNALELEDSALYLCATAARGRALTDTQYFGPGTRLTVL.